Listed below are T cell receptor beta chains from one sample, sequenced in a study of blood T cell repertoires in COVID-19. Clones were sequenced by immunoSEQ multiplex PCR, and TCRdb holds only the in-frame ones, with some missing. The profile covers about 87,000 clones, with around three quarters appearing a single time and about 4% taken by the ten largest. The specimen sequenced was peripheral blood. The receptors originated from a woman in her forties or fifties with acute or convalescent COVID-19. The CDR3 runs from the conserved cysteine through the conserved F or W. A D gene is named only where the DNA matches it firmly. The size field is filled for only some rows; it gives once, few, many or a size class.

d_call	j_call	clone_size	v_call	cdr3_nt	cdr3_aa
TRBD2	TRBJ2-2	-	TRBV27	TGTGCCAGCAGTTTCGGTCTAGCGGTGAACACCGGGGAGCTGTTTTTT	CASSFGLAVNTGELFF
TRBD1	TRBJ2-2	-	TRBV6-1	TGTGCCAGCAGTGGGGGACAGGGGCACCTCTACGGGGAGCTGTTTTTT	CASSGGQGHLYGELFF
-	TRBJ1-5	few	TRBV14	TGTGCCAGCAGCCTCGCGGGACGGCCTCAGCCCCAGCATTTT	CASSLAGRPQPQHF
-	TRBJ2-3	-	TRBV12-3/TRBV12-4	TGTGCCAGCAGCGGGGGTAGCACAGATACGCAGTATTTT	CASSGGSTDTQYF
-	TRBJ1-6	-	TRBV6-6	TGTGCCAGCAGGCCCATCGGGGGTTCCTATAATTCACCCCTCCACTTT	CASRPIGGSYNSPLHF
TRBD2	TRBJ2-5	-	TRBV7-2	TGTGCCAGCAGCTTAGCGGCGACTAGCTGGGAGACCCAGTACTTC	CASSLAATSWETQYF
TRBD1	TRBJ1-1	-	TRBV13	TGTGCCAGCAGCTCACCCAGGACAGGGAGTACTGAAGCTTTCTTT	CASSSPRTGSTEAFF
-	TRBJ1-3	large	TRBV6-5	TGTGCCAGTCGGGAACAGGGTCGAAACACCATATATTTT	CASREQGRNTIYF
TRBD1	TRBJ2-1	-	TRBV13	TGTGCCAGCAGCTTCCGACAGGGAAGGGTAAGCTCCTACAATGAGCAGTTCTTC	CASSFRQGRVSSYNEQFF
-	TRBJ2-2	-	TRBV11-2	TGTGCCAGCAGCTTAGGTTGGACAAACACCGGGGAGCTGTTTTTT	CASSLGWTNTGELFF
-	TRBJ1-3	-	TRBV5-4	TGTGCCAGCAGCCGGGGGACGGATACTGGAAACACCATATATTTT	CASSRGTDTGNTIYF
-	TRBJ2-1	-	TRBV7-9	TGTGCCAGCGAAAACGGGGACTCCCACAATGAGCAGTTCTTC	CASENGDSHNEQFF
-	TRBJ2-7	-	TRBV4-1	TGCGCCAGCAGCCAGGCCGGGGGGCCCAGCTCCTACGAGCAGTACTTC	CASSQAGGPSSYEQYF
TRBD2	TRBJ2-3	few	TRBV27	TGTGCCAGCAGTTGGCGGGGGGTCACAGATACGCAGTATTTT	CASSWRGVTDTQYF